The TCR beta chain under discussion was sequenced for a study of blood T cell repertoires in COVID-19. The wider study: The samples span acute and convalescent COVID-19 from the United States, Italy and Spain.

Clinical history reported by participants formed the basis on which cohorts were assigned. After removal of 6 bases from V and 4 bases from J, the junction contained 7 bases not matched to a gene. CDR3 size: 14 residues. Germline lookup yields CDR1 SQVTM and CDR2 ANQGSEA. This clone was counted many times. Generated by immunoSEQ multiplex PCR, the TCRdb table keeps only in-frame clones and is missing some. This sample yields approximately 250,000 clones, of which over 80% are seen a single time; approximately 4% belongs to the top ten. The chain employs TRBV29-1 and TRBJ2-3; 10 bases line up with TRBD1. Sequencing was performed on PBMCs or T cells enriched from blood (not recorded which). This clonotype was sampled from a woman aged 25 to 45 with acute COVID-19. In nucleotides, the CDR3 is TGCAGCGTGGGCGGGACAGGGGTTGCAGATACGCAGTATTTT. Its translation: CSVGGTGVADTQYF.